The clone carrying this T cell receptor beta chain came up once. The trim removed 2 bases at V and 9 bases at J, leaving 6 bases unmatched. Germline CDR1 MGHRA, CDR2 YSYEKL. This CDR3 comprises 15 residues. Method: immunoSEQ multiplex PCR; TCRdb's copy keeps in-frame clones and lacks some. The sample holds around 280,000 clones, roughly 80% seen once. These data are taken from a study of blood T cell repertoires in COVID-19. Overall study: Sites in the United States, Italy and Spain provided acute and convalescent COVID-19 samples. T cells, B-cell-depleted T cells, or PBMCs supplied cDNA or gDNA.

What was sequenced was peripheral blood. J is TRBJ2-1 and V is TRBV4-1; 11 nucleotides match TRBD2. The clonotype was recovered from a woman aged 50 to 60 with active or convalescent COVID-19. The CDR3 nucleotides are TGCGCCAGCAGCCAACTAGCGGGAGGAGTCAGTGAGCAGTTCTTC. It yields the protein CASSQLAGGVSEQFF.